Below, 30 T cell receptor beta chains from the same sample are listed, as sequenced in a study of OX40 agonist ivuxolimab in advanced cancers. The library came from the immunoSEQ multiplex PCR assay. Held by TCRdb, this immuneACCESS table contains in-frame sequences only and omits some clones. Under half of the omission traces to an unresolved V gene where checked; the cause of the rest is unknown. Within this sample are about 79,000 clones, with 90% of them counted one time only. Less than 0.35% of the sample comes from the top ten. The sample consisted of CD4+ or CD8+ T cells sorted from blood, taken in a trial of the OX40 agonist ivuxolimab. Every receptor here comes from an adult with an advanced solid tumor such as melanoma, head and neck, liver or kidney cancer.

This chain uses TRBV6-6 with TRBJ2-3; D possibly corresponds to TRBD2 (5 bases). Germline loops: CDR1 MNHNY, CDR2 SVGAGI (reference sequence). This CDR3 is built from 15 residues. Trimming removed 4 bases from V and 1 base from J, with 12 bases in between. The chain's CDR3 is CASSSGFRGTDTQYF. Written as DNA, the CDR3 is TGTGCCAGCAGTTCGGGGTTCCGAGGCACAGATACGCAGTATTTT.

The chain joins TRBV6-5 to TRBJ1-4; D is ambiguous. The CDR3 covers 14 residues. Trimming stripped 4 bases from V and 3 bases from J, with 9 bases between. CDR1 and CDR2 from the germline V gene are MNHEY and SVGAGI. CDR3 in DNA: TGTGCCAGCAGTTTATCCGGGGCTAATGAAAAACTGTTTTTT. Its protein product is CASSLSGANEKLFF.

The chain uses TRBV28 and TRBJ1-5; 8 positions agree with TRBD1. Germline V gene data show CDR1 as MDHEN and CDR2 as SYDVKM. The J segment lost 7 bases and the V segment lost 6 bases, leaving 8 bases of the junction unmatched. The CDR3 length is 14 residues. The CDR3 spells CASSPGQGDQPQHF. The DNA for the CDR3 is TGTGCCAGCAGCCCCGGACAGGGAGACCAGCCCCAGCATTTT.

This chain joins TRBV5-1 and TRBJ1-5; 8 nucleotides match TRBD1. The germline V gene has CDR1 SGHRS and CDR2 YFSETQ. The CDR3 runs to 15 residues. After removal of 0 bases from V and 7 bases from J, the junction contained 6 bases not matched to a gene. The CDR3 nucleotides are TGCGCCAGCAGCTTGGGGCAGGGGGCAGGGCAGCCCCAGCATTTT. Translated: CASSLGQGAGQPQHF.

This sequence joins TRBV5-8 and TRBJ1-2, with 7 bases fitting TRBD1. CDR1 and CDR2 from the germline V gene are SGHTS and YDEGEE. The CDR3 covers 15 residues. V gave up 4 bases and J gave up 7 bases; unmatched junction bases: 13. The CDR3 bases are TGTGCCAGCAGCCTGGAGAGACTGGCAGGGGGTGGCTACACCTTC. It yields the protein CASSLERLAGGGYTF. Full variable domain (missing parts from reference TRBV5-8 and TRBJ1-2): EAGVTQSPTHLIKTRGQQATLRCSPISGHTSVYWYQQALGLGLQFLLWYDEGEERNRGNFPPRFSGRQFPNYSSELNVNALELEDSALYLCASSLERLAGGGYTFGSGTRLTVV.

The V and J genes are TRBV6-5 and TRBJ2-2; D not resolved. Germline CDR1 is MNHEY and CDR2 is SVGAGI. The CDR3 extends over 14 amino acids. V was cut by 5 bases and J by 2 bases, with 9 bases left in between. The CDR3 region is CASSDDHNTGELFF. The CDR3 DNA reads TGTGCCAGCAGTGACGACCACAACACCGGGGAGCTGTTTTTT.

The chain is built from TRBV27 and TRBJ1-6, with TRBD1 identical over 12 bases. After removal of 7 bases from V and 14 bases from J, the junction contained 9 bases not matched to a gene. This CDR3 has 14 amino acids. Per germline, CDR1 MNHEY and CDR2 SMNVEV (reference sequence). The CDR3 sequence: CASKVGGQGASLHF. The CDR3 DNA sequence: TGTGCCAGCAAAGTAGGGGGACAGGGGGCTTCCCTCCACTTT.

The J gene is TRBJ2-5, the V gene TRBV5-8; 16 nucleotides line up with TRBD2. CDR1 and CDR2 from the germline V gene are SGHTS and YDEGEE. J lost 4 bases, V lost 5 bases, and 8 bases had no gene match. This CDR3 region has 17 residues. The CDR3 region is CASSQGLAGGPRETQYF. CDR3 in DNA: TGTGCCAGCAGTCAGGGACTAGCGGGGGGGCCACGAGAGACCCAGTACTTC.

The rearrangement uses TRBV4-1 and TRBJ2-3, with D perhaps being TRBD1 or TRBD2 (6 bases each). This CDR3 has 17 residues. The V gene lost 2 bases and the J gene lost 1 base, with 16 bases spanning the gap. CDR1 and CDR2 from the germline V gene are MGHRA and YSYEKL. CDR3 in amino acids: CASSQRGALIGTDTQYF. The CDR3 DNA is TGCGCCAGCAGCCAAAGGGGGGCCCTTATCGGCACAGATACGCAGTATTTT.

The chain couples TRBV2 to TRBJ1-5, with D possibly being TRBD1 (5 bases). CDR1 and CDR2 (germline): SNHLY, FYNNEI. The V and J ends lost 7 bases and 4 bases respectively, with 14 bases between them. This CDR3 comprises 14 residues. CDR3 sequence (DNA): TGTGCCAGCACCCTGGGGGGAGGTAATCAGCCCCAGCATTTT. It specifies CASTLGGGNQPQHF.

The CDR3 nucleotides are TGCGCCAGCAGCTTGTGGACAGGCTCTGGAAACACCATATATTTT. Residues: CASSLWTGSGNTIYF. The rearrangement uses TRBV5-1 and TRBJ1-3; 7 bases fit TRBD1. The V and J ends lost 1 base and 0 bases, in that order; junction bases with no gene match: 1. This CDR3 is 15 amino acids long. Germline assignment: CDR1 SGHRS and CDR2 YFSETQ. Full variable domain (rest looked up from reference TRBV5-1 and TRBJ1-3): KAGVTQTPRYLIKTRGQQVTLSCSPISGHRSVSWYQQTPGQGLQFLFEYFSETQRNKGNFPGRFSGRQFSNSRSEMNVSTLELGDSALYLCASSLWTGSGNTIYFGEGSWLTVV.

This chain joins TRBV19 and TRBJ2-2; 7 bases match TRBD1. Germline V CDR1 and CDR2: LNHDA, SQIVND (reference sequence). This CDR3 comprises 14 residues. The J segment lost 1 base and the V segment lost 10 bases, leaving 6 bases of the junction unmatched. The CDR3 bases are TGTGCCACCACCCGACAGGGGAACACCGGGGAGCTGTTTTTT. Translating gives CATTRQGNTGELFF.

The chain uses TRBV6-1 and TRBJ1-5; D not resolved. CDR3 size: 15 residues. The germline V gene encodes CDR1 MNHNS and CDR2 SASEGT. V was trimmed by 9 bases and J by 7 bases, leaving 22 bases between them. As DNA, the CDR3 is TGTGCCAGTATTCCGCGGACGGCCCTGGGGCAGCCCCAGCATTTT. Its translation is CASIPRTALGQPQHF.

The rearrangement uses TRBV5-1 and TRBJ1-2; 10 nucleotides align to TRBD1. Trimming at V came to 0 bases and at J to 7 bases, leaving 6 bases not matched to a gene. There are 15 residues in the CDR3. From germline, CDR1 is SGHRS and CDR2 YFSETQ. CDR3 in DNA: TGCGCCAGCAGCTTGGAGGACAGGGGGTTTGGTGGCTACACCTTC. Protein: CASSLEDRGFGGYTF.

V gene TRBV5-6 combines with J gene TRBJ2-7; 10 bases are shared with TRBD1. The germline V gene has CDR1 SGHDT and CDR2 YYEEEE. CDR3 size: 16 residues. After removal of 2 bases from V and 2 bases from J, the junction contained 7 bases not matched to a gene. The CDR3 DNA reads TGTGCCAGCAGCTTCTTCGGACAGGGGGTTACCTACGAGCAGTACTTC. Translated, it gives CASSFFGQGVTYEQYF. The whole variable domain, filled in from reference TRBV5-6 and TRBJ2-7, reads DAGVTQSPTHLIKTRGQQVTLRCSPKSGHDTVSWYQQALGQGPQFIFQYYEEEERQRGNFPDRFSGHQFPNYSSELNVNALLLGDSALYLCASSFFGQGVTYEQYFGPGTRLTVT.

The rearrangement joins TRBV7-8 to TRBJ2-7; D is perhaps TRBD2 (5 bases). The CDR3 consists of 15 residues. The germline gives CDR1 SGHVS, CDR2 FQNEAQ. Trimming took 1 base from V and 6 from J, leaving 16 bases between them. CDR3 DNA: TGTGCCAGCAGCTTAGTTGCGGGTTCGCTAGCCGAGCAGTACGTC. This sequence encodes CASSLVAGSLAEQYV.

V usage is TRBV7-9 and J usage is TRBJ2-1, with 10 positions matching TRBD2. The CDR3 runs to 15 residues. The ends lost 7 bases at V and 2 bases at J; junction bases unmatched: 5. Germline V gene data show CDR1 as SEHNR and CDR2 as FQNEAQ (reference sequence). CDR3 amino acids: CASTLLAGTYNEQFF. CDR3 bases: TGTGCCAGCACCCTACTAGCGGGGACCTACAATGAGCAGTTCTTC.

This chain links TRBV19 with TRBJ2-1; D tentatively fits TRBD1 or TRBD2 (6 bases each). Looked up from germline, CDR1 is LNHDA and CDR2 is SQIVND (reference sequence). With 3 bases removed from V and 3 bases from J, the gap between germline ends came to 21 bases. There are 18 residues in the CDR3. The CDR3 sequence: CASSISIVARGVYNEQFF. The CDR3 DNA sequence: TGTGCCAGTAGTATTTCGATAGTAGCTAGGGGGGTCTACAATGAGCAGTTCTTC.

V and J are TRBV5-1 and TRBJ2-5, with D perhaps assigned TRBD1 or TRBD2 (5 bases each). The J call is in doubt because the DNA end fits TRBJ2-7 better. CDR1 is SGHRS and CDR2 is YFSETQ in the germline V gene. CDR3 length equals 14 residues. In DNA, the CDR3 is TGCGCCAGCAAACCGGGACGGGACTCCTACGAGCAGTACTTC. It yields the protein CASKPGRDSYEQYF.

This clone was recorded once. The chain combines TRBV2 with TRBJ1-4; 10 nucleotides line up with TRBD1. Trimming cost V 6 bases and J 11 bases; bases outside gene matches: 9. This CDR3 comprises 14 residues. Germline CDR1 and CDR2: SNHLY and FYNNEI. CDR3 bases: TGTGCCAGCAGCCGCGCCGGGACAGGGGAGAAACTGTTTTTT. This sequence encodes CASSRAGTGEKLFF.

The rearrangement links TRBV30 to TRBJ2-1; 7 nucleotides match TRBD1. The CDR3 has 16 residues. J gave up 9 bases and V 3 bases, and 17 bases lay outside the gene matches. Germline loops: CDR1 GTSNPN, CDR2 SVGIG (reference sequence). CDR3 loop: CAWRVGGRGIRGEQFF. The DNA for the CDR3 is TGTGCCTGGAGGGTCGGAGGCAGGGGGATAAGGGGTGAGCAGTTCTTC.

The chain combines TRBV30 with TRBJ1-2; 9 nucleotides line up with TRBD1. The trim removed 5 bases at V and 6 bases at J, leaving 7 bases unmatched. Germline assignment: CDR1 GTSNPN and CDR2 SVGIG (reference sequence). The CDR3 covers 13 residues. The CDR3, as DNA: TGTGCCTGGGCCGGGACAGGGACGAATGGCTACACCTTC. Translation: CAWAGTGTNGYTF. The full variable domain, with the rest looked up from reference TRBV30 and TRBJ1-2, is SQTIHQWPATLVQPVGSPLSLECTVEGTSNPNLYWYRQAAGRGLQLLFYSVGIGQISSEVPQNLSASRPQDRQFILSSKKLLLSDSGFYLCAWAGTGTNGYTFGSGTRLTVV.

The J gene is TRBJ1-3, the V gene TRBV7-9; TRBD1 aligns across 7 bases. V dropped 4 bases and J dropped 0; count of bases not matched to a gene: 3. Germline CDR1 SEHNR, CDR2 FQNEAQ (reference sequence). The CDR3 length is 15 residues. The CDR3 bases are TGTGCCAGCAGCTCAGGGGGGAACTCTGGAAACACCATATATTTT. Translating gives CASSSGGNSGNTIYF.

The V call is TRBV9, the J call TRBJ2-1; TRBD2 agrees at 11 bases. Germline assignment: CDR1 SGDLS and CDR2 YYNGEE. Trimming cost V 3 bases and J 10 bases; bases outside gene matches: 6. CDR3 length: 14 residues. CDR3 residues: CASSDPRLAGEQFF. The CDR3 DNA follows: TGTGCCAGCAGCGACCCCAGACTAGCGGGGGAGCAGTTCTTC.

The chain uses TRBV2 and TRBJ2-3; 8 bases are shared with TRBD2. Germline CDR1 reads SNHLY; CDR2 reads FYNNEI. The CDR3 totals 14 residues. Trimming at V came to 6 bases and at J to 4 bases, leaving 6 bases not matched to a gene. CDR3 residues: CASRDSGAPDTQYF. For the CDR3, the DNA is TGTGCCAGCAGGGATAGCGGGGCGCCAGATACGCAGTATTTT.

The rearrangement joins TRBV10-3 to TRBJ1-1; 7 nucleotides match TRBD1. The ends lost 5 bases at V and 1 base at J; junction bases unmatched: 7. CDR1 is ENHRY and CDR2 is SYGVKD in the germline V gene. The CDR3 is 15 residues long. The CDR3 is CAISMTGTGNTEAFF. Written as DNA, the CDR3 is TGTGCCATCAGTATGACAGGGACGGGGAACACTGAAGCTTTCTTT.

J is TRBJ1-2 and V is TRBV7-2; unclear D gene. V was trimmed by 5 bases and J by 4 bases, leaving 5 bases between them. Germline V lookup: CDR1 SGHTA, CDR2 FQGNSA. This CDR3 comprises 11 residues. This chain's CDR3 is CASSPIYGYTF. The CDR3 bases are TGTGCCAGCAGCCCAATCTATGGCTACACCTTC.

This sequence joins TRBV6-1 and TRBJ1-6, with 7 positions matching TRBD1. The germline CDR1 and CDR2 sequences are MNHNS and SASEGT. V was clipped by 10 bases and J by 10 bases; unmatched bases: 4. CDR3 size: 11 residues. CDR3: CATGTVSPLHF. The DNA for the CDR3 is TGTGCCACCGGGACAGTCTCACCCCTCCACTTT.

This clone has more than one count but fewer than ten. V gene TRBV15 combines with J gene TRBJ1-1, with D tentatively TRBD1 (6 bases). CDR1 and CDR2 from the germline V gene are LNHNV and YYDKDF (reference sequence). The CDR3 runs to 13 residues. Trimming cost V 4 bases and J 9 bases, with 15 bases left between them. The CDR3, as DNA: TGTGCCACCAGCATCCCCTCAGGGGAGAAAGCTTTCTTT. It encodes CATSIPSGEKAFF.

This chain uses TRBV11-2 with TRBJ2-5; 7 positions match TRBD2. The CDR3 is 12 residues long. Germline trimming cut 1 base from V and 14 bases from J; bases unmatched to any gene: 7. Germline values: CDR1 SGHAT, CDR2 FQNNGV. CDR3 in amino acids: CASSLGNRGVYF. In DNA form, the CDR3 reads TGTGCCAGCAGCTTAGGAAATCGGGGGGTATACTTC.